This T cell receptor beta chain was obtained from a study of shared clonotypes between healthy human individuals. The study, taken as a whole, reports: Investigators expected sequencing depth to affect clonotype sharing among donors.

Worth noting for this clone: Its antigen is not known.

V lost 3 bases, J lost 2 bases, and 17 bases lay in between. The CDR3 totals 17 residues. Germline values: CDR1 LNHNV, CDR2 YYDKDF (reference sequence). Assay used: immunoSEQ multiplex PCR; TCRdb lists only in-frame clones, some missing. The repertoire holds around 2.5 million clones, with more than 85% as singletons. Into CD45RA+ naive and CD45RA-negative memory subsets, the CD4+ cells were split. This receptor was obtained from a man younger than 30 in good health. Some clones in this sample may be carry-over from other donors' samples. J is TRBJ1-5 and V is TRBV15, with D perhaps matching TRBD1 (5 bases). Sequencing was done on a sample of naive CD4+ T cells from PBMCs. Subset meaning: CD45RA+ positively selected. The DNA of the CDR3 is TGTGCCACCAGCAGGACCTCCTGGACAAGGGGCAATCAGCCCCAGCATTTT. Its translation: CATSRTSWTRGNQPQHF. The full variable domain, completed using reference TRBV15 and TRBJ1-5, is DAMVIQNPRYQVTQFGKPVTLSCSQTLNHNVMYWYQQKSSQAPKLLFHYYDKDFNNEADTPDNFQSRRPNTSFCFLDIRSPGLGDTAMYLCATSRTSWTRGNQPQHFGDGTRLSIL.